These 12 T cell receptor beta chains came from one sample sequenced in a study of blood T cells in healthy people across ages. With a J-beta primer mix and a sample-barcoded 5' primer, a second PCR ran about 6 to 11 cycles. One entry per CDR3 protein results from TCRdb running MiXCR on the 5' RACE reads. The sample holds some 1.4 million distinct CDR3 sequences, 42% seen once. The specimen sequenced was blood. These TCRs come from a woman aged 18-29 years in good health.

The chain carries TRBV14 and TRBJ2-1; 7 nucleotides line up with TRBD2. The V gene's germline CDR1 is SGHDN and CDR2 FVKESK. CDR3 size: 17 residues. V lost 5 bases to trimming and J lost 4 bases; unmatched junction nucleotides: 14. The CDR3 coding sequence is TGTGCCAGCAGCGGACGTCCAGTACCAGCGGGGTACAATGAGCAGTTCTTC. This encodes CASSGRPVPAGYNEQFF.

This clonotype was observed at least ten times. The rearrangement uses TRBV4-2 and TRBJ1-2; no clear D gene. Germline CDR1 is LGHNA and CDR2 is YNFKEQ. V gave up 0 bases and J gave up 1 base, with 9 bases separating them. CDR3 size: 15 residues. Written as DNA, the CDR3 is TGTGCCAGCAGCCAAGAATCGACACTTAACTATGGCTACACCTTC. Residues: CASSQESTLNYGYTF.

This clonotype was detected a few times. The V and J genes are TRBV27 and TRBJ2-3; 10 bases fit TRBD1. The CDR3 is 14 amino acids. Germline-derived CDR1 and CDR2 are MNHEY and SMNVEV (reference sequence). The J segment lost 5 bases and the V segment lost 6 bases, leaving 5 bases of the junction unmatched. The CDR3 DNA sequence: TGTGCCAGCAGCCGCGGGACAGGGGTAGATACGCAGTATTTT. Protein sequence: CASSRGTGVDTQYF.

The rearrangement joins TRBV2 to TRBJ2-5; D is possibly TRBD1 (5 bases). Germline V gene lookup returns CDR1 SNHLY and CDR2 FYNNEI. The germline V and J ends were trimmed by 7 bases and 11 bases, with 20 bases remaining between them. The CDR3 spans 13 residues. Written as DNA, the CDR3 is TGTGCCAGCACTTGGCAGGGAAGTACTGAGCAGTACTTC. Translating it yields CASTWQGSTEQYF.

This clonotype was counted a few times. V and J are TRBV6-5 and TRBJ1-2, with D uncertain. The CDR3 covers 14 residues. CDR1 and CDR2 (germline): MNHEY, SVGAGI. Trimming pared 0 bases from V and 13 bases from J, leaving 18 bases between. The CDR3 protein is CASSYSIEHAVCTF. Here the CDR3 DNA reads TGTGCCAGCAGTTACTCGATTGAGCACGCAGTTTGCACCTTC.

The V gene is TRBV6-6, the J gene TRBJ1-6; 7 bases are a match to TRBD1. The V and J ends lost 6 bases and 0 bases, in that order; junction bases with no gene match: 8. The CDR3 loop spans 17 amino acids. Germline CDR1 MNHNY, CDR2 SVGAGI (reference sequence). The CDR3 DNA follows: TGTGCCAGCAGCCTTGGACAGGCCGGCTCCTATAATTCACCCCTCCACTTT. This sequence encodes CASSLGQAGSYNSPLHF.

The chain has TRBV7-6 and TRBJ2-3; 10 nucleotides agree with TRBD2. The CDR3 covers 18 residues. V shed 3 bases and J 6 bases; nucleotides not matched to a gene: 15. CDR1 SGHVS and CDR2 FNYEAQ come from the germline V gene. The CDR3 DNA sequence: TGTGCCAGCAGCTTTCAACTAGCGGGGTCGTCGGTGGGGGATACGCAGTATTTT. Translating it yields CASSFQLAGSSVGDTQYF.

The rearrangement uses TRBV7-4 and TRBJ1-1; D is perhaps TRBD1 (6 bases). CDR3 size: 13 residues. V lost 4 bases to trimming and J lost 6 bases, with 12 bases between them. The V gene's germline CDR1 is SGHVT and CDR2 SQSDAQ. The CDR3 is CASSSTEGAEAFF. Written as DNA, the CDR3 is TGTGCCAGCAGCTCGACAGAGGGGGCTGAAGCTTTCTTT.

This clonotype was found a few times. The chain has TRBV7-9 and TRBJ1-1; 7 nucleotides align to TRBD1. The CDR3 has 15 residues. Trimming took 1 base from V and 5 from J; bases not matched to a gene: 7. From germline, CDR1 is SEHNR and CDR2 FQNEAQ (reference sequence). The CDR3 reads CASSLGGTAYTEAFF. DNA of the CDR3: TGTGCCAGCAGCTTAGGTGGGACAGCTTATACTGAAGCTTTCTTT.

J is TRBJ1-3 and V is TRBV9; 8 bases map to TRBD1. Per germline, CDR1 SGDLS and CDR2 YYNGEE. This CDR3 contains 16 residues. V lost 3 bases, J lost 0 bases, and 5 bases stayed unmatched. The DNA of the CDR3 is TGTGCCAGCAGCGCCTGGACAGGGACCTCTGGAAACACCATATATTTT. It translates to CASSAWTGTSGNTIYF.

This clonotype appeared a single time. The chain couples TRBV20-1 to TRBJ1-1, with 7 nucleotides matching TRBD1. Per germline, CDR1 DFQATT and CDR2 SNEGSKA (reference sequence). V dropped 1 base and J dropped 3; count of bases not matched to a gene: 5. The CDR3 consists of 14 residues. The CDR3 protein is CSARAPGQYTEAFF. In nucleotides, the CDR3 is TGCAGTGCTAGAGCCCCGGGACAGTACACTGAAGCTTTCTTT.

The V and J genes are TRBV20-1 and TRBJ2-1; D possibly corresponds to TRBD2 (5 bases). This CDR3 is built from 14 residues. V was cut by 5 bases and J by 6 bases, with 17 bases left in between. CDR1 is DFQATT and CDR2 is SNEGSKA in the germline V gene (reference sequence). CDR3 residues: CSAARGELGNEQFF. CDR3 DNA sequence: TGCAGTGCTGCCCGGGGAGAGCTGGGCAATGAGCAGTTCTTC.